This T cell receptor beta chain was recovered during a study of T cell changes during pregnancy in multiple sclerosis. This CDR3 region has 16 residues. V dropped 6 bases and J dropped 7; count of bases not matched to a gene: 7. Germline V gene sequence: CDR1 SGHNT, CDR2 YYREEE (reference sequence). Using immunoSEQ multiplex PCR, the repertoire was profiled, and TCRdb retains in-frame clones only, with some absent. The sample carries tens of thousands of clones, around 94% recorded once. The J gene is TRBJ2-2, the V gene TRBV5-4; 15 bases fit TRBD2. The sample here was peripheral blood, taken in the third trimester of pregnancy. This TCR came from a female donor with multiple sclerosis, enrolled in a pregnancy study. The chain's CDR3 is CASKDRGLAGGGELFF. The CDR3 DNA reads as TGTGCCAGCAAGGACAGGGGACTAGCGGGAGGCGGGGAGCTGTTTTTT.